A selection of T cell receptor beta chains follows, all from one sample in a study of blood T cell repertoires in COVID-19. Here immunoSEQ multiplex PCR was the method, and the copy in TCRdb shows in-frame clones only, minus some. The sample shows roughly 110,000 clones, 85% of them seen only once. What was sequenced was peripheral blood. These receptor sequences come from a middle-aged man with acute or convalescent COVID-19. The CDR3 runs from the conserved cysteine through the conserved F or W. The order of the fields is clone size, V gene, D gene, J gene, CDR3 DNA, CDR3 protein. A D gene is named only where the DNA matches it firmly. Clone size is given for some rows only: seen once, a few or many times, or a class if the clone is expanded.

clone size: .
V gene: TRBV19
D gene: TRBD2
J gene: TRBJ2-1
CDR3 DNA: TGTGCCAGTAGTTATCCTTTCTTAGGTAGCGGGGTAGGGAATGAGCAGTTCTTC
CDR3 protein: CASSYPFLGSGVGNEQFF

clone size: .
V gene: TRBV19
D gene: .
J gene: TRBJ2-6
CDR3 DNA: TGTGCCAGTCTCAGGGGCGCTGGGGCCAACGTCCTGACTTTC
CDR3 protein: CASLRGAGANVLTF

clone size: .
V gene: TRBV19
D gene: .
J gene: TRBJ1-5
CDR3 DNA: TGTGCCAGTAGTATTGGCAGGGATAGCAATCAGCCCCAGCATTTT
CDR3 protein: CASSIGRDSNQPQHF

clone size: .
V gene: TRBV18
D gene: .
J gene: TRBJ2-5
CDR3 DNA: TGTGCCAGCTCACGGTCTAGGCAAGAGACCCAGTACTTC
CDR3 protein: CASSRSRQETQYF

clone size: .
V gene: TRBV6-5
D gene: TRBD1
J gene: TRBJ1-2
CDR3 DNA: TGTGCCAGCAGTCCCGGGACAGGGGGCGATGGCTACACCTTC
CDR3 protein: CASSPGTGGDGYTF

clone size: few
V gene: TRBV14
D gene: TRBD2
J gene: TRBJ2-7
CDR3 DNA: TGTGCCAGCAGCCAAGGGTGGCTAGCGGGGGGCAAAATATCCTACGAGCAGTACTTC
CDR3 protein: CASSQGWLAGGKISYEQYF

clone size: .
V gene: TRBV5-1
D gene: TRBD2
J gene: TRBJ2-1
CDR3 DNA: TGCGCCAGCCGCCAAACTAGCGGGGGGGCCTATGAGCAGTTCTTC
CDR3 protein: CASRQTSGGAYEQFF

clone size: once
V gene: TRBV27
D gene: TRBD2
J gene: TRBJ2-5
CDR3 DNA: TGTGCCAGCAGCCGATCACTAGCGGGGCCCCGAGAGACCCAGTACTTC
CDR3 protein: CASSRSLAGPRETQYF

clone size: once
V gene: TRBV4-1
D gene: .
J gene: TRBJ1-1
CDR3 DNA: TGCGCCAGCAGAGGAACACTATTGAACACTGAAGCTTTCTTT
CDR3 protein: CASRGTLLNTEAFF

clone size: .
V gene: TRBV2
D gene: .
J gene: TRBJ2-1
CDR3 DNA: TGTGCCAGCAGTGGATCGACATTCAGCTCCTACAATGAGCAGTTCTTC
CDR3 protein: CASSGSTFSSYNEQFF

clone size: .
V gene: TRBV25-1
D gene: TRBD1
J gene: TRBJ2-1
CDR3 DNA: TGTGCCAGCGCCGACACAGGGGGCATTGGTGAGCAGTTCTTC
CDR3 protein: CASADTGGIGEQFF

clone size: once
V gene: TRBV2
D gene: .
J gene: TRBJ2-1
CDR3 DNA: TGTGCCAGCAGTCACGGCGGATCCTACAATGAGCAGTTCTTC
CDR3 protein: CASSHGGSYNEQFF

clone size: .
V gene: TRBV5-1
D gene: TRBD2
J gene: TRBJ2-3
CDR3 DNA: TGCGCCAGCAGCTTAGGGACTAGCGGCGGAGATACGCAGTATTTT
CDR3 protein: CASSLGTSGGDTQYF

clone size: .
V gene: TRBV18
D gene: .
J gene: TRBJ2-3
CDR3 DNA: TGTGCCAGCTCACCGGGGGGGGCAGCAGATACGCAGTATTTT
CDR3 protein: CASSPGGAADTQYF